These T cell receptor beta chains were read from a single sample in a study of vaccination effects on CD4 cells after COVID-19. The antigens for these receptors are not known. Assay: immunoSEQ multiplex PCR; the TCRdb copy retains only in-frame clones and omits some. This sample carries 45,000 to 55,000 clones, 55% to 75% of them seen once, and the ten largest clones take around 6.7%. The sample consisted of CD4+ T cells from PBMCs cultured without peptide, taken after COVID-19 vaccination. These receptor sequences come from a human donor who received a COVID-19 vaccine. Each CDR3 is given with its conserved first and last residue. A D gene is named only where the DNA matches it firmly. The listing skips clone size in some rows; elsewhere it reads once, few, many or a size class.

j_call: TRBJ2-3
d_call: TRBD2
clone_size: few
v_call: TRBV6-5
cdr3_nt: TGTGCCAGCAGCGATAGCGGGAGGGGCACAGATACGCAGTATTTT
cdr3_aa: CASSDSGRGTDTQYF

j_call: TRBJ1-5
d_call: TRBD1
clone_size: -
v_call: TRBV19
cdr3_nt: TGTGCCAGTAGGTCGACAGGGGTGAAGCAGCCCCAGCATTTT
cdr3_aa: CASRSTGVKQPQHF

j_call: TRBJ2-7
d_call: -
clone_size: -
v_call: TRBV2
cdr3_nt: TGTGCCAGCGCCGTCTCCTACGAGCAGTACTTC
cdr3_aa: CASAVSYEQYF

j_call: TRBJ2-7
d_call: -
clone_size: -
v_call: TRBV6-5
cdr3_nt: TGTGCCAGCAGTTTCGATAGCGTGGCTTTTGAGCAGTACTTC
cdr3_aa: CASSFDSVAFEQYF

j_call: TRBJ2-1
d_call: -
clone_size: once
v_call: TRBV5-1
cdr3_nt: TGCGCCAGCAGCTTGGGTCCTGGGGGTCTCGAGCAGTTCTTC
cdr3_aa: CASSLGPGGLEQFF

j_call: TRBJ1-1
d_call: TRBD1
clone_size: -
v_call: TRBV25-1
cdr3_nt: TGTGCCAGCAGTGGGACAGGACACACTGAAGCTTTCTTT
cdr3_aa: CASSGTGHTEAFF

j_call: TRBJ2-3
d_call: -
clone_size: -
v_call: TRBV6-5
cdr3_nt: TGTGCCAGCAGCGGCGATACGCAGTATTTT
cdr3_aa: CASSGDTQYF

j_call: TRBJ1-5
d_call: -
clone_size: once
v_call: TRBV12-3/TRBV12-4
cdr3_nt: TGTGCCAGCAGTTTGGACAGCAATCAGCCCCAGCATTTT
cdr3_aa: CASSLDSNQPQHF

j_call: TRBJ2-7
d_call: TRBD2
clone_size: -
v_call: TRBV11-3
cdr3_nt: TGTGCCAGCAGCCGTGGGACTAGCGGGATTCGAGAGCAGTACTTC
cdr3_aa: CASSRGTSGIREQYF

j_call: TRBJ2-5
d_call: -
clone_size: -
v_call: TRBV21-1
cdr3_nt: TGTGCCAGCAGCAAAGTGGACGCCAAGATCTTGTGTATGAAGACCCAGTACTTC
cdr3_aa: CASSKVDAKILCMKTQYF

j_call: TRBJ2-5
d_call: TRBD2
clone_size: -
v_call: TRBV5-1
cdr3_nt: TGCGCCAGCAGCTCTGGACTAGCGGGGCCACAAGAGACCCAGTACTTC
cdr3_aa: CASSSGLAGPQETQYF

j_call: TRBJ2-7
d_call: TRBD1
clone_size: -
v_call: TRBV18
cdr3_nt: TGTGCCAGCCGACAGGGGAGCTCCTACGAGCAGTACTTC
cdr3_aa: CASRQGSSYEQYF

j_call: TRBJ1-5
d_call: -
clone_size: once
v_call: TRBV5-5
cdr3_nt: TGTGCCAGCAGCCGAAGAGATCAGCCCCAGCATTTT
cdr3_aa: CASSRRDQPQHF

j_call: TRBJ2-5
d_call: TRBD2
clone_size: once
v_call: TRBV29-1
cdr3_nt: TGCAGCGTTGCGGGTGGGGAGGGGCCAAAGGAGGTGACCCAGTACTTC
cdr3_aa: CSVAGGEGPKEVTQYF

j_call: TRBJ1-1
d_call: -
clone_size: -
v_call: TRBV6-1
cdr3_nt: TGTGCCAGCAGTGAATCCGGATGGCGACCTGAAGCTTTCTTT
cdr3_aa: CASSESGWRPEAFF

j_call: TRBJ2-1
d_call: TRBD2
clone_size: -
v_call: TRBV10-2
cdr3_nt: TGCGCCAGCAGTAGACTAGCGGGGGGGAACAATGAGCAGTTCTTC
cdr3_aa: CASSRLAGGNNEQFF

j_call: TRBJ1-3
d_call: -
clone_size: once
v_call: TRBV9
cdr3_nt: TGTGCCAGCAGCGTAGATGGCGCCTTCTCTGGAAACACCATATATTTT
cdr3_aa: CASSVDGAFSGNTIYF

j_call: TRBJ2-1
d_call: TRBD2
clone_size: -
v_call: TRBV19
cdr3_nt: TGTGCCAGTAACTCACTAGCGAACTCCTACAATGAGCAGTTCTTC
cdr3_aa: CASNSLANSYNEQFF

j_call: TRBJ2-5
d_call: -
clone_size: -
v_call: TRBV5-1
cdr3_nt: TGCGCCAGCAGCTTGGCTGGAAACCTTCTCCAAGAGACCCAGTACTTC
cdr3_aa: CASSLAGNLLQETQYF

j_call: TRBJ1-2
d_call: -
clone_size: -
v_call: TRBV10-2
cdr3_nt: TGCGCCAGCAGTGAGAGGGAGGCCCGCTATGGCTACACCTTC
cdr3_aa: CASSEREARYGYTF

j_call: TRBJ2-7
d_call: -
clone_size: -
v_call: TRBV18
cdr3_nt: TGTGCCAGCTCACCTCGGACGCCCTCCTACGAGCAGTACTTC
cdr3_aa: CASSPRTPSYEQYF

j_call: TRBJ1-2
d_call: -
clone_size: once
v_call: TRBV11-2
cdr3_nt: TGTGCCAGCAGCTTCGGAGTAATTAGCAGCTACACCTTC
cdr3_aa: CASSFGVISSYTF

j_call: TRBJ1-2
d_call: -
clone_size: -
v_call: TRBV7-9
cdr3_nt: TGTGCCAGCAGCTTAGAAGGGGGGCTGGGTGGCTACACCTTC
cdr3_aa: CASSLEGGLGGYTF

j_call: TRBJ1-3
d_call: -
clone_size: -
v_call: TRBV4-1
cdr3_nt: TGCGCCAGCAGCCAAGGATCTTACAGGGACTCTGGAAACACCATATATTTT
cdr3_aa: CASSQGSYRDSGNTIYF

j_call: TRBJ2-6
d_call: -
clone_size: -
v_call: TRBV18
cdr3_nt: TGTGCCAGCTCTGGGGCCAACGTCCTGACTTTC
cdr3_aa: CASSGANVLTF

j_call: TRBJ2-7
d_call: -
clone_size: -
v_call: TRBV5-6
cdr3_nt: TGTGCCAGCAGCTCCCACTACGAGCAGTACTTC
cdr3_aa: CASSSHYEQYF

j_call: TRBJ1-4
d_call: -
clone_size: -
v_call: TRBV7-9
cdr3_nt: TGTGCCAGCAGCCGTAACAACAGGGAAAAACTGTTTTTT
cdr3_aa: CASSRNNREKLFF

j_call: TRBJ2-7
d_call: -
clone_size: few
v_call: TRBV6-1
cdr3_nt: TGTGCCAGCAGTGTAAGGGCGGCCACCAGCTCCTACGAGCAGTACTTC
cdr3_aa: CASSVRAATSSYEQYF

j_call: TRBJ1-4
d_call: TRBD1
clone_size: -
v_call: TRBV9
cdr3_nt: TGTGCCAGCAGCGTAGCGTTCGGGAGACAGGGCGGTGAAAAACTGTTTTTT
cdr3_aa: CASSVAFGRQGGEKLFF

j_call: TRBJ1-4
d_call: TRBD1
clone_size: -
v_call: TRBV29-1
cdr3_nt: TGCAGCGTTGGGACAGGGGCAAAAAAACTGTTTTTT
cdr3_aa: CSVGTGAKKLFF

j_call: TRBJ2-5
d_call: -
clone_size: -
v_call: TRBV11-2
cdr3_nt: TGTGCCAGCAGCTTAGGGGACCAAGAGACCCAGTACTTC
cdr3_aa: CASSLGDQETQYF

j_call: TRBJ2-3
d_call: -
clone_size: -
v_call: TRBV6-6
cdr3_nt: TGTGCCAGCAGTCGACTTTTTACAGATACGCAGTATTTT
cdr3_aa: CASSRLFTDTQYF

j_call: TRBJ2-1
d_call: -
clone_size: -
v_call: TRBV9
cdr3_nt: TGTGCCAGCAGCGGCTCCCTCTCCTACAATGAGCAGTTCTTC
cdr3_aa: CASSGSLSYNEQFF

j_call: TRBJ2-1
d_call: -
clone_size: -
v_call: TRBV7-7
cdr3_nt: TGTGCCAGCAGCTTAGACGGCTCCTACAATGAGCAGTTCTTC
cdr3_aa: CASSLDGSYNEQFF

j_call: TRBJ1-2
d_call: -
clone_size: -
v_call: TRBV27
cdr3_nt: TGTGCCAGCGGTGCCGCCTATGGGGCAGGATATTCTTATGGCTACACCTTC
cdr3_aa: CASGAAYGAGYSYGYTF

j_call: TRBJ2-7
d_call: TRBD2
clone_size: -
v_call: TRBV2
cdr3_nt: TGTGCCAGCTTCAAGCGGGAGGGTAGAGAGCAGTACTTC
cdr3_aa: CASFKREGREQYF

j_call: TRBJ2-1
d_call: TRBD2
clone_size: -
v_call: TRBV15
cdr3_nt: TGTGCCACCAGCAGAGAATCAGTTTCTGAAATAGCGGGAGGATATTACAATGAGCAGTTCTTC
cdr3_aa: CATSRESVSEIAGGYYNEQFF

j_call: TRBJ2-3
d_call: -
clone_size: -
v_call: TRBV20-1
cdr3_nt: TGCAGTGCTAGTGACAGTAGTAGCACAGATACGCAGTATTTT
cdr3_aa: CSASDSSSTDTQYF

j_call: TRBJ1-3
d_call: -
clone_size: -
v_call: TRBV7-9
cdr3_nt: TGTGCCAGCAGCTTATTTCTCCACCCCTACTCTGGAAACACCATATATTTT
cdr3_aa: CASSLFLHPYSGNTIYF

j_call: TRBJ2-1
d_call: TRBD2
clone_size: -
v_call: TRBV4-2
cdr3_nt: TGTGCCAGCAGCCAGCTAGCGGGGGGTTCCTACAATGAGCAGTTCTTC
cdr3_aa: CASSQLAGGSYNEQFF

j_call: TRBJ2-7
d_call: TRBD1
clone_size: once
v_call: TRBV27
cdr3_nt: TGTGCCAGCAGAACCGACAGGGAGAACCCCTACGAGCAGTACTTC
cdr3_aa: CASRTDRENPYEQYF